Sequencing of this T cell receptor (beta chain) was carried out in a study of technical replicates of blood from a handful of donors. Measured with immunoSEQ multiplex PCR; TCRdb has only the in-frame clones, and not every one. The sample has about 83,000 clones, about 91% seen once. Trimming stripped 0 bases from V and 0 bases from J, with 8 bases between. Germline V gene data show CDR1 as SGHDN and CDR2 as FVKESK. The CDR3 extends over 15 amino acids. The chain joins TRBV14 to TRBJ1-2; no clear D. The TCR sequence derives from a human donor in good health. The material sequenced was T cells isolated from PBMCs. The CDR3 protein is CASSQDHGPNYGYTF. The CDR3 nucleotides are TGTGCCAGCAGCCAAGACCACGGTCCTAACTATGGCTACACCTTC. The full variable domain, rest sourced from reference TRBV14 and TRBJ1-2, is EAGVTQFPSHSVIEKGQTVTLRCDPISGHDNLYWYRRVMGKEIKFLLHFVKESKQDESGMPNNRFLAERTGGTYSTLKVQPAELEDSGVYFCASSQDHGPNYGYTFGSGTRLTVV.